This entry lists 8 T cell receptor beta chains sequenced from one sample in a study of blood T cell repertoires in COVID-19. Profiled with immunoSEQ multiplex PCR; TCRdb holds only in-frame clones, not every one. This sample yields under 90,000 clones, of which 70% to 80% are seen a single time; approximately 12% belongs to the top ten. The source material was peripheral blood. The source of these receptors is a human donor in a cohort sampled during active COVID-19.

The chain has TRBV6-2 or TRBV6-3 and TRBJ1-4, with 7 positions matching TRBD1. V shed 4 bases, J shed 3 bases, and the junction held 5 bases outside the gene matches. The CDR3 runs to 15 residues. Germline V gives CDR1 MNHEY, CDR2 SVGEGT. CDR3 in amino acids: CASSLPGQANEKLFF. The CDR3 DNA sequence: TGTGCCAGCAGTTTACCAGGACAGGCTAATGAAAAACTGTTTTTT.

This sequence joins TRBV12-3 or TRBV12-4 and TRBJ1-1; tentative D call: TRBD1 (6 bases). V was clipped by 5 bases and J by 4 bases, with 11 bases between them. The CDR3 has 13 amino acids. The CDR3 DNA reads as TGTGCCAGCAGTCAAGCAGGGGCCACTGAAGCTTTCTTT. This gives the protein CASSQAGATEAFF.

J is TRBJ2-1 and V is TRBV6-5; 7 bases fit TRBD1. The germline CDR1 and CDR2 sequences are MNHEY and SVGAGI. The CDR3 consists of 16 residues. With V trimmed by 0 bases and J by 4 bases, 6 bases remained unmatched. CDR3 region: CASSYSKGGLYNEQFF. CDR3 nucleotides: TGTGCCAGCAGTTACTCGAAAGGGGGCCTTTACAATGAGCAGTTCTTC.

A few counts support this clone. The chain links TRBV27 to TRBJ2-7; D may be TRBD1 (6 bases). The V and J ends lost 5 bases and 5 bases respectively, with 10 bases between them. CDR1 is MNHEY, CDR2 SMNVEV, per germline (reference sequence). The CDR3 is 12 residues long. CDR3 DNA: TGTGCCAGCAGTATAACAGGGAACGAGCAGTACTTC. This gives the protein CASSITGNEQYF.

The chain is built from TRBV21-1 and TRBJ1-5. TRBV21-1 is designated a pseudogene. The CDR3 spans 18 residues. The CDR3 DNA is TGTGCCAGCAGCAAAGGGTTCGGAGCCCCTCTTGACAATCAGCCCCAGCATTTT. Protein sequence: CASSKGFGAPLDNQPQHF.

This chain connects TRBV28 to TRBJ1-1, with a weak D call TRBD1 (5 bases). The V end was cut by 6 bases, the J end by 1 base, with 15 bases between. Germline V gene sequence: CDR1 MDHEN, CDR2 SYDVKM. The CDR3 contains 15 residues. CDR3: CASRIPSGGNTEAFF. In DNA, the CDR3 is TGTGCCAGCAGGATCCCATCGGGGGGGAACACTGAAGCTTTCTTT.

V gene TRBV5-1 combines with J gene TRBJ1-2, with D maybe TRBD1 (6 bases). Germline V gene lookup returns CDR1 SGHRS and CDR2 YFSETQ. V lost 0 bases to trimming and J lost 4 bases, with 13 bases between them. CDR3 size: 15 residues. In DNA form, the CDR3 reads TGCGCCAGCAGCTTGGGGGGGCATCAGGCCTATGGCTACACCTTC. It yields the protein CASSLGGHQAYGYTF. The full variable domain, with the rest looked up from reference TRBV5-1 and TRBJ1-2, is KAGVTQTPRYLIKTRGQQVTLSCSPISGHRSVSWYQQTPGQGLQFLFEYFSETQRNKGNFPGRFSGRQFSNSRSEMNVSTLELGDSALYLCASSLGGHQAYGYTFGSGTRLTVV.

This clone is a singleton in its sample. The V and J genes are TRBV24-1 and TRBJ1-5, with D perhaps TRBD1 (5 bases). There are 14 residues in the CDR3. Deletions cut 0 bases from V and 7 bases from J, with 9 bases between. Germline V gives CDR1 KGHDR, CDR2 SFDVKD. The CDR3 sequence: CATSDLDSRQPQHF. CDR3 DNA: TGTGCCACCAGTGATTTGGACAGCCGACAGCCCCAGCATTTT.